The 10 T cell receptor beta chains below all came from one sample that was sequenced in a study of T cell clonality in common variable immunodeficiency. Clones were sequenced by immunoSEQ multiplex PCR, and TCRdb holds only the in-frame ones, with some missing. The specimen has 30,000 to 40,000 clones, none found just once. The sequencing sample was made of peripheral blood mononuclear cells. All receptors come from a person aged 18-69 years in good health.

This clone came up many times. The read finishes 3 residues shy of the CDR3 end, and the germline J gene is used to complete it. The chain uses TRBV20-1 and TRBJ2-5; 8 bases agree with TRBD2. The CDR3 runs 13 residues. J gave up 4 bases and V 4 bases, and 5 bases lay outside the gene matches. The germline V gene has CDR1 DFQATT and CDR2 SNEGSKA (reference sequence). CDR3 in amino acids: CSATRTSPETQYF. The CDR3 DNA, read in part, is TGCAGTGCTACTAGGACTAGCCCAGAGACC.

In its sample, this clone was seen many times. The read stops 3 residues short of the end of the CDR3; the missing end is completed from the germline J gene. The V and J genes are TRBV10-3 and TRBJ2-2, with a tentative D call TRBD1 (6 bases). The CDR3 sequence is 12 residues long. V lost 8 bases to trimming and J lost 6 bases, with 10 bases between them. The V gene's germline CDR1 is ENHRY and CDR2 SYGVKD. Incomplete CDR3 DNA: TGTGCCATCGGGGGCAGCGCCGGGGAG. It codes for CAIGGSAGE. The whole CDR3 sequence is CAIGGSAGELFF.

This clone has a count of ten or more. Read coverage stops 3 residues before the CDR3 terminus; the germline J gene supplies the remainder. V gene TRBV7-2 combines with J gene TRBJ2-3; D is possibly TRBD1 (5 bases). With 0 bases removed from V and 2 bases from J, the gap between germline ends came to 9 bases. The CDR3 totals 15 residues. Germline V CDR1 and CDR2: SGHTA, FQGNSA. CDR3: CASSLAGRFTDTQYF. The sequenced CDR3 bases are TGTGCCAGCAGCTTAGCGGGGCGGTTCACAGATACG.

In its sample, this clone was seen a few times. From the germline J gene comes the end of the CDR3, since the read stops 3 residues before it. The chain recombines TRBV6-2 or TRBV6-3 with TRBJ2-4, with 7 bases matching TRBD1. The CDR3 consists of 14 residues. Germline CDR1 reads MNHEY; CDR2 reads SVGEGT. The CDR3 sequence is CASSYPRQGRGQYF. Partial CDR3 DNA: TGTGCCAGCAGTTACCCACGACAGGGTCGAGGT.

This clone occurred many times. This CDR3 is CASSVGVQNYGYTF. The CDR3 DNA, read in part, is TGCGCCAGCAGCGTAGGGGTACAGAACTATGGC. The genes are TRBV5-1 and TRBJ1-2; possible D gene TRBD1, 5 bases. The read halts 3 residues ahead of the CDR3 end, with the missing end drawn from the germline J gene. Between the trimmed V and J ends, which lost 4 bases and 2 bases, there was a span of 12 bases. This CDR3 comprises 14 residues. Germline assignment: CDR1 SGHRS and CDR2 YFSETQ.

This clone occurred many times. The read terminates 3 residues ahead of where the CDR3 ends, so the germline J gene completes it. The chain carries TRBV7-2 and TRBJ1-5; TRBD1 is a possible D gene (5 bases). The CDR3 length is 15 residues. V gave up 5 bases and J gave up 2 bases, with 13 bases separating them. Germline values: CDR1 SGHTA, CDR2 FQGNSA. CDR3 DNA, as far as it was read: TGTGCCAGCAGCGGGGGTGGGGGGGGCAATCAGCCC. It specifies CASSGGGGGNQP. The full CDR3 protein reads CASSGGGGGNQPQHF.

This clone was recorded many times. The read ends 3 residues before the CDR3 terminus; that terminus is restored from the germline J gene. The chain joins TRBV20-1 to TRBJ2-3; the match to TRBD2 covers 7 bases. The CDR3 consists of 15 residues. The V segment lost 4 bases and the J segment 2 bases; nucleotides outside the gene matches: 9. The germline CDR1 and CDR2 sequences are DFQATT and SNEGSKA (reference sequence). The CDR3 is CSAISQRDPTDTQYF. Incomplete CDR3 DNA: TGCAGTGCTATTTCACAGCGGGATCCCACAGATACG.

As regards this clone: Read sequence stops 3 residues before the CDR3 end, and the germline J gene provides the missing end. The chain is built from TRBV7-8 and TRBJ2-7; weak D call: TRBD2 (6 bases). CDR1 and CDR2 from the germline V gene are SGHVS and FQNEAQ. The V gene lost 5 bases and the J gene lost 2 bases, with 10 bases spanning the gap. There are 13 residues in the CDR3. The CDR3 bases that were read are TGTGCCAGCAGCGGAGGGCAGGCCTACGAG. It encodes CASSGGQAYE. In full, the CDR3 is CASSGGQAYEQYF.

This clone has ten or more counts. Read coverage stops 3 residues before the CDR3 terminus; the germline J gene supplies the remainder. This chain links TRBV15 with TRBJ1-2; TRBD1 matches 7 bases. V shed 0 bases and J 6 bases; nucleotides not matched to a gene: 7. Germline V gives CDR1 LNHNV, CDR2 YYDKDF (reference sequence). The CDR3 has 15 residues. The sequenced CDR3 bases are TGTGCCACCAGCAGAGATCTCGGGACAGATAATGGC. Translating gives CATSRDLGTDNG. The CDR3 in its entirety is CATSRDLGTDNGYTF.

This clone came up many times. The read gets to within 3 residues of the CDR3 end, and the germline J gene fills in the rest. V is TRBV6-1 and J is TRBJ2-7; 8 bases fit TRBD2. V lost 0 bases and J lost 2; bases outside the gene matches: 9. The CDR3 has 17 residues. CDR1 and CDR2 (germline): MNHNS, SASEGT. The part of the CDR3 DNA that was read is TGTGCCAGCAGTGAAGCTATAGCGGGACCGCTGGCCTACGAG. It codes for CASSEAIAGPLAYE. The whole CDR3 sequence is CASSEAIAGPLAYEQYF.